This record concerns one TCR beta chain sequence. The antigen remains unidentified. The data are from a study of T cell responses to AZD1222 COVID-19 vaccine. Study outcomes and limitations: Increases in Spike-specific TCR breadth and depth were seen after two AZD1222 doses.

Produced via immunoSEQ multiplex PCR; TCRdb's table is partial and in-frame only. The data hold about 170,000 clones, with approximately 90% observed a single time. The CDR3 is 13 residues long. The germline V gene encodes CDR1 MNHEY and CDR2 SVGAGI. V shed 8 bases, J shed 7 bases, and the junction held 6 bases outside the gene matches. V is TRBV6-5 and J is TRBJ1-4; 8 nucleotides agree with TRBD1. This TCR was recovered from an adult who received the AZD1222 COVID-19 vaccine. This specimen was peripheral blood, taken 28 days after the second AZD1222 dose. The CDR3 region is CASSGTGLEKLFF. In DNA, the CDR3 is TGTGCCAGCTCCGGGACAGGTCTTGAAAAACTGTTTTTT.